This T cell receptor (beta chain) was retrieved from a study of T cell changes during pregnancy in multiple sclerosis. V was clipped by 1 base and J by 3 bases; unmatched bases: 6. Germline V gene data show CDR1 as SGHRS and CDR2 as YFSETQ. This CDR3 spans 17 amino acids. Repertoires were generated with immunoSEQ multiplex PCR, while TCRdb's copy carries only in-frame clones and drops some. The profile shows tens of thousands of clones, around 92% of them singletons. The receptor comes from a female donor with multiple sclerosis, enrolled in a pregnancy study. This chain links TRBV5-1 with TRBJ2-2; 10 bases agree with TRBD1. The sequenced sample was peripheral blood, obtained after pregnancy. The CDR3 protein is CASSLTGDRGHTGELFF. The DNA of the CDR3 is TGCGCCAGCAGCTTGACAGGGGACAGGGGACACACCGGGGAGCTGTTTTTT.